This T cell receptor beta chain appears in the sequencing data of a study of metastatic and nonmetastatic thyroid tumors. Study outcomes and limitations: Significantly higher TCR beta diversity was reportedly seen in malignant thyroid tumors than benign nodules, in blood and tumor.

Worth noting for this clone: Its antigen is still unknown.

There were no patients who had received any treatment before thyroid surgery. Authors' processing steps: A classifier of distant metastasis in papillary thyroid cancer was built from CDR3 differences (across clinicopathological groups). TCRdb recomputed clones from the PCR reads via MiXCR. The V and J calls here are based on TCRdb, not the publication. The data contain about 43,000 clones, approximately 3% of them seen just once; the ten biggest clones take up roughly 9.1%. The CDR3 loop spans 16 amino acids. CDR1 is DFQATT and CDR2 is SNEGSKA in the germline V gene (reference sequence). Trimming shortened V by 2 bases and J by 12 bases, and 28 bases separated the two germline ends.

This clonotype originated in a female donor with papillary thyroid cancer or a benign thyroid nodule (not recorded which). Some clones in this sample may be carry-over from other donors' samples. The chain joins TRBV20-1 to TRBJ1-2; tentatively, D is TRBD1 (5 bases). Sequencing input: blood. CDR3 nucleotide sequence: TGCAGTGCTAGAAAGGCTTTAGGGGCTATGGGACTATGGCACACCTTC. It translates to CSARKALGAMGLWHTF.